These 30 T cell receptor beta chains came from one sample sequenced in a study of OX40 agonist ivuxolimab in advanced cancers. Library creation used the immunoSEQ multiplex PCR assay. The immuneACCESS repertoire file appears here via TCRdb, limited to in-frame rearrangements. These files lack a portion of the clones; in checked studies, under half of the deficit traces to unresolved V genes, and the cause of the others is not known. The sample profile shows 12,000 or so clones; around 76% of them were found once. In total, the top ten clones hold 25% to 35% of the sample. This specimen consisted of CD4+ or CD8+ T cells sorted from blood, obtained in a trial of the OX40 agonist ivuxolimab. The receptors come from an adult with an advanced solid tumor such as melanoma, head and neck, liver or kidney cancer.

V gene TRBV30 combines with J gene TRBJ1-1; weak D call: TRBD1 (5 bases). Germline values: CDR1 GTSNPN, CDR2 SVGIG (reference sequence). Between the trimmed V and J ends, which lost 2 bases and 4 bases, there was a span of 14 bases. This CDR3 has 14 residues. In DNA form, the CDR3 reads TGTGCCTGGAGTTGGGGGACGAGCAGCACTGAAGCTTTCTTT. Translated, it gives CAWSWGTSSTEAFF.

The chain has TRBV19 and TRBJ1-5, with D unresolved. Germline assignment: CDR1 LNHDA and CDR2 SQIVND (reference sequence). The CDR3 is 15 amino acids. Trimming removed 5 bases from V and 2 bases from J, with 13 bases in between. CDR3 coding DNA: TGTGCCAGTAGTGCCCGGAAAGAGGGCAATCAGCCCCAGCATTTT. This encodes CASSARKEGNQPQHF.

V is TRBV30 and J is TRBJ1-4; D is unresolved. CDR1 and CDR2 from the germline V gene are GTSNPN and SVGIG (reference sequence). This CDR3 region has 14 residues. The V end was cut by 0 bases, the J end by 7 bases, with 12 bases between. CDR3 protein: CAWSVGQEGEKLFF. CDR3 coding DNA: TGTGCCTGGAGTGTAGGGCAGGAGGGTGAAAAACTGTTTTTT.

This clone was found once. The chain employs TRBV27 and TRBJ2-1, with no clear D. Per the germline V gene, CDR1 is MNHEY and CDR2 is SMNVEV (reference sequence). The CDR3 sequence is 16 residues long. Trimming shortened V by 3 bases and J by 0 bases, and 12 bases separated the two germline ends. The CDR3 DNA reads TGTGCCAGCAGTTTTTTCCCGCGAAACTCCTACAATGAGCAGTTCTTC. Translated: CASSFFPRNSYNEQFF.

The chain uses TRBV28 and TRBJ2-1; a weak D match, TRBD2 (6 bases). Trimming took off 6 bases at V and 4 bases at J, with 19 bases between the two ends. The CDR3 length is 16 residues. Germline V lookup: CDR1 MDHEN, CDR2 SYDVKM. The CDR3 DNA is TGTGCCAGCAGCTGGCCGGGGGATCGGGCTTACAATGAGCAGTTCTTC. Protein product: CASSWPGDRAYNEQFF.

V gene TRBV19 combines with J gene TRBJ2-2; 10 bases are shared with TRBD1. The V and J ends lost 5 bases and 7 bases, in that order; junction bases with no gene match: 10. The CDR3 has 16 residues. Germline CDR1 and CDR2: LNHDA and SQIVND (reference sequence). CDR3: CASSFRTGGYYGELFF. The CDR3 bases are TGTGCCAGTAGTTTTCGGACAGGGGGGTACTACGGGGAGCTGTTTTTT. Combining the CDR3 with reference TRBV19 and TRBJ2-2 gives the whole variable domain DGGITQSPKYLFRKEGQNVTLSCEQNLNHDAMYWYRQDPGQGLRLIYYSQIVNDFQKGDIAEGYSVSREKKESFPLTVTSAQKNPTAFYLCASSFRTGGYYGELFFGEGSRLTVL.

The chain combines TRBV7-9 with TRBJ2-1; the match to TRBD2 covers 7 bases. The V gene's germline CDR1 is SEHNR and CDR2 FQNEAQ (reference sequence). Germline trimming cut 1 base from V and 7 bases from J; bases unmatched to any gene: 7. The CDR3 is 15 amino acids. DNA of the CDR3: TGTGCCAGCAGCTTAGAGGCGGGAGTATTGAATGAGCAGTTCTTC. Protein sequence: CASSLEAGVLNEQFF.

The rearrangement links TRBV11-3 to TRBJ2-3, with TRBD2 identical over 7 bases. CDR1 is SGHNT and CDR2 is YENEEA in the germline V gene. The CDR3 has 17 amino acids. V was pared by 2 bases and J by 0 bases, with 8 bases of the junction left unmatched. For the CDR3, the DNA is TGTGCCAGCAGCTTATTTCCAGCGGGACCAAGCACAGATACGCAGTATTTT. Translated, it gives CASSLFPAGPSTDTQYF. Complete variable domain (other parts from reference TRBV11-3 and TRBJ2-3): EAGVVQSPRYKIIEKKQPVAFWCNPISGHNTLYWYLQNLGQGPELLIRYENEEAVDDSQLPKDRFSAERLKGVDSTLKIQPAELGDSAVYLCASSLFPAGPSTDTQYFGPGTRLTVL.

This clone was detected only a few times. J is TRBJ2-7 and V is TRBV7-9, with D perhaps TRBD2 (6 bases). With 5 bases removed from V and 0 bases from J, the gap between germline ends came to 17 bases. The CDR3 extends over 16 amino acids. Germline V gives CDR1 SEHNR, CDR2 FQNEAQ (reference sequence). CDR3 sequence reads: CASSGMGRGPSYEQYF. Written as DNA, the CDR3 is TGTGCCAGCAGCGGCATGGGGCGGGGCCCCTCCTACGAGCAGTACTTC.

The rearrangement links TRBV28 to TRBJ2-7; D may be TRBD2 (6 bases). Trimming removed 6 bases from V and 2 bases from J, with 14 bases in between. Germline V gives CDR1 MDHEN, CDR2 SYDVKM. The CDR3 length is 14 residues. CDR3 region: CASSRRGSAYEQYF. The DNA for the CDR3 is TGTGCCAGCAGCCGGAGGGGTTCTGCCTACGAGCAGTACTTC.

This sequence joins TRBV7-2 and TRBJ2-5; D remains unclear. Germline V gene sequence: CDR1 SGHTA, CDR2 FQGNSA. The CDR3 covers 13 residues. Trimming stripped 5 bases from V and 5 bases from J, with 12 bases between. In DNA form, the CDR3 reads TGTGCCAGCAGCCGAGTATCGTGGGAGACCCAGTACTTC. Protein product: CASSRVSWETQYF.

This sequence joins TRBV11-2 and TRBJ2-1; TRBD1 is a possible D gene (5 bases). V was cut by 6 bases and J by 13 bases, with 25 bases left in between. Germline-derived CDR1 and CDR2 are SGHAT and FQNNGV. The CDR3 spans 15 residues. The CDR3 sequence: CASSSEWGPRFSQFF. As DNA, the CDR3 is TGTGCCAGCAGTTCCGAATGGGGCCCGAGATTCAGTCAGTTCTTC.

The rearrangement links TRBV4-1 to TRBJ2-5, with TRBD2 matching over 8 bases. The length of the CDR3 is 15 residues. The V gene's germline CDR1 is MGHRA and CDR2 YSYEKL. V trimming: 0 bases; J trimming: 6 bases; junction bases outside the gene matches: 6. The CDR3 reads CASSQESGRQKTQYF. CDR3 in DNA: TGCGCCAGCAGCCAAGAAAGCGGGAGACAGAAGACCCAGTACTTC.

The CDR3 spells CASSWQWNQPQHF. The CDR3, as DNA: TGTGCCAGCAGTTGGCAGTGGAATCAGCCCCAGCATTTT. The rearrangement uses TRBV27 and TRBJ1-5; no reliable D call. The V gene lost 4 bases and the J gene lost 4 bases, with 8 bases spanning the gap. Germline assignment: CDR1 MNHEY and CDR2 SMNVEV (reference sequence). The CDR3 consists of 13 residues.

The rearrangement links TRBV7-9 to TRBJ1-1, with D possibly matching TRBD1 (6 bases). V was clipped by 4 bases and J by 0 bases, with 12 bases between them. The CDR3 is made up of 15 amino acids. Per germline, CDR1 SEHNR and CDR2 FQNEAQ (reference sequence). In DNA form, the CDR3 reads TGTGCCAGCAGCTCCAACAGGGAAATGAACACTGAAGCTTTCTTT. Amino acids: CASSSNREMNTEAFF.

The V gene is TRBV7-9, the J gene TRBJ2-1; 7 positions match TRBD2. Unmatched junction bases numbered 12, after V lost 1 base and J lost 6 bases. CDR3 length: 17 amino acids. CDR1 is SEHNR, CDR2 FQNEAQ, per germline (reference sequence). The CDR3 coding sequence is TGTGCCAGCAGCTTAGGAGACCGGGACTACCAACTCAATGAGCAGTTCTTC. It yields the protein CASSLGDRDYQLNEQFF.

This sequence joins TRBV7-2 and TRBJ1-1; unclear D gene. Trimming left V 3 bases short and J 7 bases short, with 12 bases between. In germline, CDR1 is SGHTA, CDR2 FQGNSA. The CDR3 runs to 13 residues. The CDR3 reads CASSLAWQNEAFF. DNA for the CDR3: TGTGCCAGCAGCTTGGCCTGGCAAAATGAAGCTTTCTTT. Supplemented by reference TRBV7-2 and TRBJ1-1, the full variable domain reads GAGVSQSPSNKVTEKGKDVELRCDPISGHTALYWYRQSLGQGLEFLIYFQGNSAPDKSGLPSDRFSAERTGGSVSTLTIQRTQQEDSAVYLCASSLAWQNEAFFGQGTRLTVV.

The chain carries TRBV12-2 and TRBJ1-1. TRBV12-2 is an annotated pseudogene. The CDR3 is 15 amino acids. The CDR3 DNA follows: TGTGCAAGTCGCCGGCAGGTCGACCGGGGCACTGAAGCTTTCTTT. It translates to CASRRQVDRGTEAFF.

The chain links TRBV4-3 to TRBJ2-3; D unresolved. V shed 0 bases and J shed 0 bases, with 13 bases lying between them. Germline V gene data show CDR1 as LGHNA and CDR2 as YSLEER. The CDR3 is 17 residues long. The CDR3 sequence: CASSQETVGLSTDTQYF. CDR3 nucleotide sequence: TGCGCCAGCAGCCAAGAGACGGTCGGCCTTAGCACAGATACGCAGTATTTT.

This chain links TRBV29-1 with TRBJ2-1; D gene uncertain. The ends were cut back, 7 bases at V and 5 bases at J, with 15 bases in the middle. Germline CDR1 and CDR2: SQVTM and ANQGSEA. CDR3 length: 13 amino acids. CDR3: CSAPSVRNNEQFF. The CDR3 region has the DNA TGCAGCGCCCCCTCCGTGAGGAACAATGAGCAGTTCTTC.

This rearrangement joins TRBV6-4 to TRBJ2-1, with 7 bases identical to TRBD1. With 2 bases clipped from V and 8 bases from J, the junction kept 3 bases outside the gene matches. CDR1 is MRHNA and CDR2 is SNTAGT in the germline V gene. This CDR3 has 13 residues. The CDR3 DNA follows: TGTGCCAGCAGTGACCGGGACAGCGATGAGCAGTTCTTC. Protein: CASSDRDSDEQFF.

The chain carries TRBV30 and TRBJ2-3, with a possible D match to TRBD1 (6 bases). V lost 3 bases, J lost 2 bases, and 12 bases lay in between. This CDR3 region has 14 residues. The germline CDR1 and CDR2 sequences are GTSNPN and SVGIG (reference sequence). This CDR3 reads CAWSATGITDTQYF. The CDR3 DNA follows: TGTGCCTGGAGCGCTACAGGGATCACAGATACGCAGTATTTT.

CDR3 residues: CAWSPLTEAFF. The CDR3 DNA follows: TGTGCCTGGAGTCCCCTAACTGAAGCTTTCTTT. The gene calls are TRBV30 and TRBJ1-1; D gene uncertain. V lost 2 bases to trimming and J lost 5 bases, with 6 bases between them. The CDR3 is made up of 11 amino acids. The germline CDR1 and CDR2 sequences are GTSNPN and SVGIG (reference sequence).

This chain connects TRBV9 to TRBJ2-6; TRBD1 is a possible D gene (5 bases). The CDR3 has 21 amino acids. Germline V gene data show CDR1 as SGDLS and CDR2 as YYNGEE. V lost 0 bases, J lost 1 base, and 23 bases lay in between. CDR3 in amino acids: CASSVATPLLRQISGANVLTF. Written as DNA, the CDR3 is TGTGCCAGCAGCGTAGCTACCCCGCTCCTTAGACAGATATCTGGGGCCAACGTCCTGACTTTC.

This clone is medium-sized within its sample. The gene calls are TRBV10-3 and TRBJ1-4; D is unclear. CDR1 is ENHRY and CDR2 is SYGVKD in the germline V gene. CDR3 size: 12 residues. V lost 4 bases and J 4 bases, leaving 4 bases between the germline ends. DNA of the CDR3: TGTGCCATCAGTGTAGATAATGAAAAACTGTTTTTT. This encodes CAISVDNEKLFF.

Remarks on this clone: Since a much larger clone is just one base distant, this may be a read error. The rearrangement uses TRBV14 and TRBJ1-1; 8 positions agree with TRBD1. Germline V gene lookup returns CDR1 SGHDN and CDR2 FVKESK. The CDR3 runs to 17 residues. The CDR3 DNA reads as TGTGCCAGCGGCCAAGGTTCCCGGACAGGGATAAACACTGAAGCTTTCTTT. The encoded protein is CASGQGSRTGINTEAFF. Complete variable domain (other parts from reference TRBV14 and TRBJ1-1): EAGVTQFPSHSVIEKGQTVTLRCDPISGHDNLYWYRRVMGKEIKFLLHFVKESKQDESGMPNNRFLAERTGGTYSTLKVQPAELEDSGVYFCASGQGSRTGINTEAFFGQGTRLTVV.

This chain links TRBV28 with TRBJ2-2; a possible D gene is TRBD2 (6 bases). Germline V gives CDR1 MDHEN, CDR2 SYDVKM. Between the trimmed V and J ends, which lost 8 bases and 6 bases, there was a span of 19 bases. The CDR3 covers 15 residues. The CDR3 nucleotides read TGTGCCAGCTCGGTTTTGGGCGGGATTTCCGGGGAGCTGTTTTTT. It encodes CASSVLGGISGELFF.

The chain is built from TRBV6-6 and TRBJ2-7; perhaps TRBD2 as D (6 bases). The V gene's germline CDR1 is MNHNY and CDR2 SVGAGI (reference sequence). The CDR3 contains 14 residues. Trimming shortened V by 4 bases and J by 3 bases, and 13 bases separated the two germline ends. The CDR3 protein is CASSSGLAFYEQYV. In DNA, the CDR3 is TGTGCCAGCAGTTCGGGGCTAGCGTTCTACGAGCAGTACGTC.

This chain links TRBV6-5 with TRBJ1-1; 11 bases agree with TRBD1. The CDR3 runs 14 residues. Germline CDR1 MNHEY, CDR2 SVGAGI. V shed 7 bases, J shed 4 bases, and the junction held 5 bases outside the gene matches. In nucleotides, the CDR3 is TGTGCCAGCAACCCAGGGACAGGGGGCACTGAAGCTTTCTTT. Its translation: CASNPGTGGTEAFF.

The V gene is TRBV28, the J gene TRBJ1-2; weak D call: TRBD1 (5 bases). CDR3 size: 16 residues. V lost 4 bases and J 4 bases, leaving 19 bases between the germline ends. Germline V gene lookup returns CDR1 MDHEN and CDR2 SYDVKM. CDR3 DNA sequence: TGTGCCAGCAGTTCCACGTCCAGGGTAGATGGCTATGGCTACACCTTC. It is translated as CASSSTSRVDGYGYTF.